Listed here are 23 T cell receptor beta chains from one sample, sequenced in a study of naive and memory T cell subsets. The SP2 primer and nested alpha and beta constant region primers amplified ligated cDNA in four rounds. TCRdb analysed the 5' RACE reads with MiXCR anew, one entry per CDR3 protein. The data show over 50,000 distinct CDR3 sequences, around 8% seen once. A UMI-containing oligonucleotide was joined by 3' ligation to the TCR cDNA template. The receptors here all came from a female donor in good health.

The sample holds many counts of this clonotype. This chain links TRBV20-1 with TRBJ1-4; no firm D call. V was shortened by 0 bases and J by 7 bases, with 3 bases between the two germline ends. The germline CDR1 and CDR2 sequences are DFQATT and SNEGSKA (reference sequence). CDR3 length: 11 residues. The CDR3 loop reads CSARDLEKLFF. The DNA for the CDR3 is TGCAGTGCTAGAGATCTTGAAAAACTGTTTTTT.

This clonotype came up many times. The chain couples TRBV28 to TRBJ1-2; D unresolved. V was trimmed by 1 base and J by 3 bases, leaving 9 bases between them. Germline lookup yields CDR1 MDHEN and CDR2 SYDVKM. The CDR3 is 14 residues long. CDR3 loop: CASSLFPEHYGYTF. The DNA for the CDR3 is TGTGCCAGCAGTTTATTCCCGGAGCACTATGGCTACACCTTC.

This clonotype occurred many times. The chain uses TRBV29-1 and TRBJ1-2; 8 nucleotides agree with TRBD1. The germline CDR1 and CDR2 sequences are SQVTM and ANQGSEA. V lost 6 bases and J lost 3; bases outside the gene matches: 6. CDR3 length: 13 residues. CDR3 sequence (DNA): TGCAGCGTGGGGACAGGTAGCCACTATGGCTACACCTTC. Translating gives CSVGTGSHYGYTF. Looking up the rest from reference TRBV29-1 and TRBJ1-2 gives the full variable domain: SAVISQKPSRDICQRGTSLTIQCQVDSQVTMMFWYRQQPGQSLTLIATANQGSEATYESGFVIDKFPISRPNLTFSTLTVSNMSPEDSSIYLCSVGTGSHYGYTFGSGTRLTVV.

This clonotype came up a few times. The rearrangement links TRBV5-1 to TRBJ2-1, with D perhaps matching TRBD2 (5 bases). V was cut by 0 bases and J by 0 bases, with 7 bases left in between. The CDR3 runs to 15 residues. CDR1 and CDR2 (germline): SGHRS, YFSETQ. This CDR3 reads CASSLGAASYNEQFF. CDR3 coding DNA: TGCGCCAGCAGCTTGGGAGCGGCCTCCTACAATGAGCAGTTCTTC.

This clonotype was observed a handful of times. The V and J genes are TRBV6-2 or TRBV6-3 and TRBJ1-2; the D gene is possibly TRBD1 (5 bases). Trimming removed 5 bases at V and 8 bases at J, with 18 bases between. The germline V gene encodes CDR1 MNHEY and CDR2 SVGEGT. The CDR3 is 14 amino acids. For the CDR3, the DNA is TGTGCCAGCAGTACGGGACCGCAAACCAGGGGCTACACCTTC. Translating gives CASSTGPQTRGYTF.

This clonotype has a count of ten or more. The V and J genes are TRBV19 and TRBJ2-5; the D gene is possibly TRBD1 (5 bases). The germline gives CDR1 LNHDA, CDR2 SQIVND (reference sequence). V lost 6 bases and J lost 1, with 15 bases in between. The CDR3 runs to 15 residues. CDR3 sequence reads: CASSLWGAAQETQYF. DNA for the CDR3: TGTGCCAGTAGCTTATGGGGCGCGGCCCAAGAGACCCAGTACTTC.

The V and J genes are TRBV9 and TRBJ2-1, with D unclear. CDR3 length: 12 residues. V shed 3 bases and J shed 6 bases, with 7 bases lying between them. Germline CDR1 reads SGDLS; CDR2 reads YYNGEE. The chain's CDR3 is CASSGSSNEQFF. In DNA form, the CDR3 reads TGTGCCAGCAGCGGTAGCAGCAATGAGCAGTTCTTC. Using reference TRBV9 and TRBJ2-1 for the parts outside the CDR3, the full variable domain is DSGVTQTPKHLITATGQRVTLRCSPRSGDLSVYWYQQSLDQGLQFLIQYYNGEERAKGNILERFSAQQFPDLHSELNLSSLELGDSALYFCASSGSSNEQFFGPGTRLTVL.

At least ten counts were recorded for this clonotype. The J gene is TRBJ2-2, the V gene TRBV4-3; 8 nucleotides align to TRBD1. The CDR3 consists of 14 residues. The ends lost 4 bases at V and 6 bases at J; junction bases unmatched: 4. Germline values: CDR1 LGHNA, CDR2 YSLEER. The CDR3 region has the DNA TGCGCCAGCAGCCCGGACAGGGTGGCCGGGGAGCTGTTTTTT. Protein sequence: CASSPDRVAGELFF.

This clonotype showed up many times. This chain uses TRBV5-5 with TRBJ1-1, with D tentatively TRBD1 (5 bases). Germline V gene lookup returns CDR1 SGHKS and CDR2 YYEKEE (reference sequence). Trimming took off 0 bases at V and 4 bases at J, with 7 bases between the two ends. The CDR3 totals 13 residues. This chain's CDR3 is CASSLAGLTEAFF. DNA of the CDR3: TGTGCCAGCAGCTTGGCAGGGCTCACTGAAGCTTTCTTT.

The V and J genes are TRBV7-2 and TRBJ2-1; 8 bases match TRBD2. Germline V lookup: CDR1 SGHTA, CDR2 FQGNSA. The CDR3 runs 15 residues. J was trimmed by 5 bases and V by 3 bases; bases with no gene match: 6. The DNA of the CDR3 is TGTGCCAGCAGCTTCGACAGCGGGGGCAACAATGAGCAGTTCTTC. It codes for CASSFDSGGNNEQFF.

Many counts were recorded for this clonotype. The chain combines TRBV18 with TRBJ1-2; D is ambiguous. With 1 base removed from V and 9 bases from J, the gap between germline ends came to 9 bases. CDR1 is KGHSH, CDR2 LQKENI, per germline. The CDR3 totals 12 residues. Written as DNA, the CDR3 is TGTGCCAGCTCACCACACGGAGATCGCTACACCTTC. Protein product: CASSPHGDRYTF.

The rearrangement uses TRBV7-9 and TRBJ2-1; D is perhaps TRBD2 (5 bases). This CDR3 contains 13 residues. The germline V gene has CDR1 SEHNR and CDR2 FQNEAQ (reference sequence). V was clipped by 5 bases and J by 8 bases, with 13 bases between them. Here the CDR3 reads CASSPDWVDEQFF. CDR3 DNA: TGTGCCAGCAGCCCGGACTGGGTAGATGAGCAGTTCTTC.

This clonotype was found a few times. The rearrangement uses TRBV10-3 and TRBJ2-3; 9 bases match TRBD2. Germline V CDR1 and CDR2: ENHRY, SYGVKD. This CDR3 is 16 amino acids long. J lost 0 bases, V lost 1 base, and 2 bases had no gene match. The CDR3 spells CAISELTSGSTDTQYF. In DNA form, the CDR3 reads TGTGCCATCAGTGAGTTGACTAGCGGCAGCACAGATACGCAGTATTTT.

This clonotype was counted a few times. The V call is TRBV4-3, the J call TRBJ2-1; D may match TRBD1 or TRBD2 (5 bases each). Trimming removed 2 bases at V and 2 bases at J, with 10 bases between. The CDR3 loop spans 15 amino acids. The germline V gene encodes CDR1 LGHNA and CDR2 YSLEER. Written as DNA, the CDR3 is TGCGCCAGCAGCCAACGGCAGGGACCCTACAATGAGCAGTTCTTC. Protein product: CASSQRQGPYNEQFF.

This clonotype was seen repeatedly, ten times or more. V gene TRBV15 combines with J gene TRBJ1-6; perhaps TRBD1 as D (6 bases). CDR1 and CDR2 (germline): LNHNV, YYDKDF (reference sequence). The CDR3 covers 14 residues. V was pared by 0 bases and J by 11 bases, with 11 bases between. CDR3 nucleotide sequence: TGTGCCACCAGCAGAGAAGAGAGGGGGACACCCCTCCACTTT. It encodes CATSREERGTPLHF.

To note about this clonotype: Possible read error: a much larger clone is one base away. This rearrangement joins TRBV6-2 or TRBV6-3 to TRBJ1-2; no firm D call. Germline values: CDR1 MNHEY, CDR2 SVGEGT. This CDR3 region has 12 residues. The CDR3 region has the DNA TGTGCCAGCAGTCTTCGGACCTATGGCGACACCTTC. It yields the protein CASSLRTYGDTF.

The V gene is TRBV29-1, the J gene TRBJ2-1; D may be TRBD2 (5 bases). CDR1 and CDR2 from the germline V gene are SQVTM and ANQGSEA. Trimming removed 5 bases at V and 7 bases at J, with 15 bases between. The CDR3 loop spans 13 amino acids. Written as DNA, the CDR3 is TGCAGCGTTCCCCTAGCTCGTCTTAATGAGCAGTTCTTC. This codes for CSVPLARLNEQFF.

This clonotype has a count of ten or more. J is TRBJ1-5 and V is TRBV6-6; D is uncertain. The CDR3 runs to 13 residues. The germline V gene encodes CDR1 MNHNY and CDR2 SVGAGI (reference sequence). Deletions cut 10 bases from V and 3 bases from J, with 13 bases between. CDR3 amino acids: CATIDMTNQPQHF. DNA for the CDR3: TGTGCCACTATTGACATGACCAATCAGCCCCAGCATTTT.

This clonotype was counted at least ten times. The CDR3 protein is CASSLVLVLSSGNTIYF. CDR3 nucleotides: TGTGCCAGCAGTTTGGTTTTGGTCCTGAGCTCTGGAAACACCATATATTTT. The chain is built from TRBV12-3 or TRBV12-4 and TRBJ1-3, with no clear D. Between the trimmed V and J ends, which lost 3 bases and 0 bases, there was a span of 15 bases. CDR3 length: 17 amino acids.

This sequence joins TRBV12-3 or TRBV12-4 and TRBJ2-2; 7 positions agree with TRBD1. Losses at the gene ends were 4 bases for V and 1 base for J; bases not matched to a gene: 3. CDR3 length equals 15 residues. CDR3: CASSSWDRNTGELFF. The CDR3 DNA sequence: TGTGCCAGCAGTTCATGGGACAGGAACACCGGGGAGCTGTTTTTT.

This clonotype was observed a few times. One end of the junction varies from germline; a read error may be responsible. The chain has TRBV6-2 or TRBV6-3 and TRBJ1-2; 7 bases agree with TRBD1. The CDR3 is made up of 13 amino acids. Germline V gene sequence: CDR1 MNHEY, CDR2 SVGEGT. The DNA of the CDR3 is TGTGCCAGTGTGGACAGGAGCCTCTATGGCGACACCTTC. Its translation is CASVDRSLYGDTF.

In this sample, this clonotype turned up a few times. The chain recombines TRBV28 with TRBJ2-3; D perhaps matches TRBD1 (5 bases). The CDR3 runs to 13 residues. The germline gives CDR1 MDHEN, CDR2 SYDVKM. V lost 7 bases to trimming and J lost 6 bases, with 14 bases between them. The CDR3 nucleotides read TGTGCCAGCAATGTGGCAGGGCGGGATACGCAGTATTTT. Encoded protein: CASNVAGRDTQYF.

This chain uses TRBV2 with TRBJ2-3, with TRBD1 matching over 7 bases. Losses at the gene ends were 8 bases for V and 3 bases for J; bases not matched to a gene: 8. Germline V gene lookup returns CDR1 SNHLY and CDR2 FYNNEI. This CDR3 region has 14 residues. CDR3 coding DNA: TGTGCCAGCGGGGAAGGGACAGAAACAGATACGCAGTATTTT. This encodes CASGEGTETDTQYF.